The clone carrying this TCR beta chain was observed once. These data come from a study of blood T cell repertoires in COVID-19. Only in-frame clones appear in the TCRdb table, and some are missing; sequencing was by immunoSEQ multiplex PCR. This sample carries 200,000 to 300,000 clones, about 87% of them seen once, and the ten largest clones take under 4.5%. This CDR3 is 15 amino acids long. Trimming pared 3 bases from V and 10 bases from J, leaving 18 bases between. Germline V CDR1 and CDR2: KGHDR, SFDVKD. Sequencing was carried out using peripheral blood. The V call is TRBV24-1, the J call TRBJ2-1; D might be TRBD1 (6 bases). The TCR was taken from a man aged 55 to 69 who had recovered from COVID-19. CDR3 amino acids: CATSDPKTGGYEQFF. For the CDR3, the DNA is TGTGCCACCAGTGATCCTAAGACAGGCGGCTACGAGCAGTTCTTC.